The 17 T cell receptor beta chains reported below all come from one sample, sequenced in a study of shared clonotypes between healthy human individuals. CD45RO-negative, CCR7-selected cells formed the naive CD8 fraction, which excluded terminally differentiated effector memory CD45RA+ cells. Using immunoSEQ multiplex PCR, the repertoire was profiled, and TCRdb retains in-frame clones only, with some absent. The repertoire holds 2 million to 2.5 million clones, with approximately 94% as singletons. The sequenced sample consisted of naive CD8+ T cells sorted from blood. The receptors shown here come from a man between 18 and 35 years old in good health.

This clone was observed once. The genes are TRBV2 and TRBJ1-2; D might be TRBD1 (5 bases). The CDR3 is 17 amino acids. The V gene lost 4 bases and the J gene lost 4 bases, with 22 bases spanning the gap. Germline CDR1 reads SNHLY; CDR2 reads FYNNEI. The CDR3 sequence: CASSGHSGTEAFYGYTF. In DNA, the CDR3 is TGTGCCAGCAGTGGGCACTCCGGGACGGAGGCCTTCTATGGCTACACCTTC.

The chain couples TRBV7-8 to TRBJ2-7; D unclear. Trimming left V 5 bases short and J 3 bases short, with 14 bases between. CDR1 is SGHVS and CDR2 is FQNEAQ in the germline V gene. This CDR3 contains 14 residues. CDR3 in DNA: TGTGCCAGCAGCCCCAATGCCGGAAACTACGAGCAGTACTTC. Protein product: CASSPNAGNYEQYF.

The CDR3 DNA reads TGTGCCACCGTAAGGGGTACCGGGGCCAACGTCCTGACTTTC. Translation gives CATVRGTGANVLTF. V gene TRBV7-6 combines with J gene TRBJ2-6; TRBD1 might be the D (5 bases). The CDR3 sequence is 14 residues long. CDR1 and CDR2 from the germline V gene are SGHVS and FNYEAQ. V lost 10 bases, J lost 4 bases, and 14 bases lay in between.

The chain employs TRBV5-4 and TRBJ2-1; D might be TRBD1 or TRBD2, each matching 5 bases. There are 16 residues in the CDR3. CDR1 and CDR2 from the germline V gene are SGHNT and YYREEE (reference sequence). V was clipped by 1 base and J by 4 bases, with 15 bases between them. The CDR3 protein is CASSLFGAPLYNEQFF. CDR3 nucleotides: TGTGCCAGCAGCTTGTTCGGGGCACCGCTGTACAATGAGCAGTTCTTC.

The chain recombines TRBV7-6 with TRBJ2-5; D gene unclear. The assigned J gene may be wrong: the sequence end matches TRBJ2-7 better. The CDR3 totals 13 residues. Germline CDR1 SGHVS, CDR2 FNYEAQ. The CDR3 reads CASSSIDGDEQYF. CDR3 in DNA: TGTGCCAGCAGCTCCATTGATGGGGACGAGCAGTACTTC.

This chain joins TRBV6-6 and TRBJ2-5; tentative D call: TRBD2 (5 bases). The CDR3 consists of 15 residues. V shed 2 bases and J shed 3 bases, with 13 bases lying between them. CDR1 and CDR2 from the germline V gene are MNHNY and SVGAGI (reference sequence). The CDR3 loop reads CASSYPPKAEETQYF. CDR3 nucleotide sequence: TGTGCCAGCAGTTACCCCCCAAAAGCGGAAGAGACCCAGTACTTC.

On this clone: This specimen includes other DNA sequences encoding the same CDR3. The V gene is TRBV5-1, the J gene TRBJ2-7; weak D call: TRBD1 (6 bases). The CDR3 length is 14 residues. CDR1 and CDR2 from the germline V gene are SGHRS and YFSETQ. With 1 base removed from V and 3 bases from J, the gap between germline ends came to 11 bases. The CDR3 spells CASSLLQGSYEQYF. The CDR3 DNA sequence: TGCGCCAGCAGCTTGTTACAGGGAAGCTACGAGCAGTACTTC. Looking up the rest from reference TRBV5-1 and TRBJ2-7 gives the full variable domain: KAGVTQTPRYLIKTRGQQVTLSCSPISGHRSVSWYQQTPGQGLQFLFEYFSETQRNKGNFPGRFSGRQFSNSRSEMNVSTLELGDSALYLCASSLLQGSYEQYFGPGTRLTVT.

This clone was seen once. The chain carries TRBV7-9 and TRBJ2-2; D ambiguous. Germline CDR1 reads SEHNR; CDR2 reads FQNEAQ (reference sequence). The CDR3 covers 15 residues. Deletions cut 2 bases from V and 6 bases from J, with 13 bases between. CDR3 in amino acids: CASSLNVGVAGELFF. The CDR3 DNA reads TGTGCCAGCAGCTTAAACGTTGGGGTCGCCGGGGAGCTGTTTTTT.

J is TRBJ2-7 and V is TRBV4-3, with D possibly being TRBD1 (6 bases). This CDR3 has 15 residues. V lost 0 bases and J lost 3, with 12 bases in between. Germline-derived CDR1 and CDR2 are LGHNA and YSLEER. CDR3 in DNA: TGCGCCAGCAGCCAAGAGCAGGGGATGGGCTACGAGCAGTACTTC. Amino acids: CASSQEQGMGYEQYF.

The CDR3 protein is CASRPGTGVTEAFF. CDR3 sequence (DNA): TGTGCCAGCAGACCCGGGACAGGGGTTACTGAAGCTTTCTTT. The chain is built from TRBV28 and TRBJ1-1; 10 nucleotides agree with TRBD1. This CDR3 spans 14 amino acids. Germline lookup yields CDR1 MDHEN and CDR2 SYDVKM. Trimming at V came to 6 bases and at J to 5 bases, leaving 6 bases not matched to a gene.

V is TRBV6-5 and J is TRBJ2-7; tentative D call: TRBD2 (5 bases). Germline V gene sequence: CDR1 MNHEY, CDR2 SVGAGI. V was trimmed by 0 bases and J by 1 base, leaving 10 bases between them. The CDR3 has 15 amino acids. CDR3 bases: TGTGCCAGCAGTTACTCGTCGGGGTATTCCTACGAGCAGTACTTC. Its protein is CASSYSSGYSYEQYF.

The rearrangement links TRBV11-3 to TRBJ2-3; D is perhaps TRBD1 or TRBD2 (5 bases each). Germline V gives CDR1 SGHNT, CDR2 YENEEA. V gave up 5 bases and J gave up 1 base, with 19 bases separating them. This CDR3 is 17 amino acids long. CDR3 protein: CASSRRVSGRGTDTQYF. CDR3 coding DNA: TGTGCCAGCAGCCGCAGGGTCAGCGGTCGGGGCACAGATACGCAGTATTTT.

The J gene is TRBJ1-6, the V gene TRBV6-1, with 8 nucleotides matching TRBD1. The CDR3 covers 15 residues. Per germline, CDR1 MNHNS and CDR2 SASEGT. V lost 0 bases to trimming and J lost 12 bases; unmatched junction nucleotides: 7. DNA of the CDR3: TGTGCCAGCAGTGAAGCGCCCCAGGGGGCAAGACCCCTCCACTTT. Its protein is CASSEAPQGARPLHF.

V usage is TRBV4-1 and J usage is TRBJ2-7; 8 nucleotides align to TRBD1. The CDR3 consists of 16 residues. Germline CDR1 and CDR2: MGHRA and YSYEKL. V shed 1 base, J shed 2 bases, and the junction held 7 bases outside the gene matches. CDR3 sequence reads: CASSQVAAGGTYEQYF. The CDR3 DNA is TGCGCCAGCAGCCAAGTGGCGGCAGGGGGCACCTACGAGCAGTACTTC.

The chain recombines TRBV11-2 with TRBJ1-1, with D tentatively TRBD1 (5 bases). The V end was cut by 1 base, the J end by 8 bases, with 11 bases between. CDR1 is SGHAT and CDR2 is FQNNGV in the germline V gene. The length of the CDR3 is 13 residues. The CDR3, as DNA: TGTGCCAGCAGCTTAGGGGGCGCGGCCGAAGCTTTCTTT. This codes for CASSLGGAAEAFF. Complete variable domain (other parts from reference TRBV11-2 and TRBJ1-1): EAGVAQSPRYKIIEKRQSVAFWCNPISGHATLYWYQQILGQGPKLLIQFQNNGVVDDSQLPKDRFSAERLKGVDSTLKIQPAKLEDSAVYLCASSLGGAAEAFFGQGTRLTVV.

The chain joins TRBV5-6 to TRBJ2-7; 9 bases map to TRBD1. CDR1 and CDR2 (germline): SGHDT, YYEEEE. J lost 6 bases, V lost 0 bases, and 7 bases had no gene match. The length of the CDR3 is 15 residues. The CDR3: CASSLAGQGFREQYF. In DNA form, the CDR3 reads TGTGCCAGCAGCTTGGCCGGACAGGGGTTCCGCGAGCAGTACTTC. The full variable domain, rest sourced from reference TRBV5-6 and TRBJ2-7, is DAGVTQSPTHLIKTRGQQVTLRCSPKSGHDTVSWYQQALGQGPQFIFQYYEEEERQRGNFPDRFSGHQFPNYSSELNVNALLLGDSALYLCASSLAGQGFREQYFGPGTRLTVT.

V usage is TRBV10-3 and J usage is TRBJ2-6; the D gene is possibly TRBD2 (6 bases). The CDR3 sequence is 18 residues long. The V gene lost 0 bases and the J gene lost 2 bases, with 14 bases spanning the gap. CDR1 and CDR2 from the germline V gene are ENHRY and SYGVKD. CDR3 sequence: CAISESEGFRAGANVLTF. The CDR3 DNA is TGTGCCATCAGTGAGTCGGAGGGTTTTCGGGCTGGGGCCAACGTCCTGACTTTC.